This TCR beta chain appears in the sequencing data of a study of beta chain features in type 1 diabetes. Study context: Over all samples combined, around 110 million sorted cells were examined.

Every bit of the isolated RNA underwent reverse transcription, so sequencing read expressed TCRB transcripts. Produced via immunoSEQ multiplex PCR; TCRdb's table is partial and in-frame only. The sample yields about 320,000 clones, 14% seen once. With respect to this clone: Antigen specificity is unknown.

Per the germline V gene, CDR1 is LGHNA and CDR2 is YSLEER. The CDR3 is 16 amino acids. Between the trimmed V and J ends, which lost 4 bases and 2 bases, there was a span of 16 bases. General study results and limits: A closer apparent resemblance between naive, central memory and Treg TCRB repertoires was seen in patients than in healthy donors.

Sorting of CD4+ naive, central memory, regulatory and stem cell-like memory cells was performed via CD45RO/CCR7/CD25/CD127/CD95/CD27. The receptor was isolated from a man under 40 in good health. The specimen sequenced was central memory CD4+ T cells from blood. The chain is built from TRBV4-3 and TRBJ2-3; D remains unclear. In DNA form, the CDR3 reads TGCGCCAGCAGCCGTCTACAGAGGTTCACCACAGATACGCAGTATTTT. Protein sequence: CASSRLQRFTTDTQYF.